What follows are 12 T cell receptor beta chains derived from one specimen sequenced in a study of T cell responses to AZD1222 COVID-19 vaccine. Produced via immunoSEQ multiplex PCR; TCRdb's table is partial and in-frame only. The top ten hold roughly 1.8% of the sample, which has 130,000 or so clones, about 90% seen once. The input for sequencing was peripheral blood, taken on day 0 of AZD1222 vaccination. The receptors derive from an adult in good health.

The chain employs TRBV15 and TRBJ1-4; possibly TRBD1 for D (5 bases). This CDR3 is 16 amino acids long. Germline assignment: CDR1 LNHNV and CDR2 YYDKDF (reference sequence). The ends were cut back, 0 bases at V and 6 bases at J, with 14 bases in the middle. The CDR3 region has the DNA TGTGCCACCAGCAGAGATGGGGCAGGGAATCATGAAAAACTGTTTTTT. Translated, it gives CATSRDGAGNHEKLFF. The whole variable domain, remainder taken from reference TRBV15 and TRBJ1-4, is DAMVIQNPRYQVTQFGKPVTLSCSQTLNHNVMYWYQQKSSQAPKLLFHYYDKDFNNEADTPDNFQSRRPNTSFCFLDIRSPGLGDTAMYLCATSRDGAGNHEKLFFGSGTQLSVL.

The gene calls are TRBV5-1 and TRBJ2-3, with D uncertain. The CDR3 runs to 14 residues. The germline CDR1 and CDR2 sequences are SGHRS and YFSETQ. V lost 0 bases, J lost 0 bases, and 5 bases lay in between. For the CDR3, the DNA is TGCGCCAGCAGCTTGGACAGTAGCACAGATACGCAGTATTTT. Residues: CASSLDSSTDTQYF.

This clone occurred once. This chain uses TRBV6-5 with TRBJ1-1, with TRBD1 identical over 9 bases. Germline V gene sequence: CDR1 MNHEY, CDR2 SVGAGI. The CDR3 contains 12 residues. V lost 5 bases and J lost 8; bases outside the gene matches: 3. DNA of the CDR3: TGTGCCAGCAGTACGGGACAGGGAGAAGCTTTCTTT. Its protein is CASSTGQGEAFF.

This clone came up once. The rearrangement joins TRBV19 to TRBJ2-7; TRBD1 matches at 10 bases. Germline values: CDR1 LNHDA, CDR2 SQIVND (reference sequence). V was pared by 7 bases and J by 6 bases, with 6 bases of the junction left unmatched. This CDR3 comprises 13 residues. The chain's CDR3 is CASKGQGYGEQYF. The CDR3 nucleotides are TGTGCCAGTAAGGGACAGGGGTATGGCGAGCAGTACTTC.

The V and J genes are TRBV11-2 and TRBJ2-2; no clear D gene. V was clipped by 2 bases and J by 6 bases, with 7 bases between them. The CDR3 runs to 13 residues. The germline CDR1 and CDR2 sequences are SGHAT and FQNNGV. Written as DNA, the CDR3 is TGTGCCAGCAGCTTAAGTGGTCCCGGGGAGCTGTTTTTT. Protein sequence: CASSLSGPGELFF.

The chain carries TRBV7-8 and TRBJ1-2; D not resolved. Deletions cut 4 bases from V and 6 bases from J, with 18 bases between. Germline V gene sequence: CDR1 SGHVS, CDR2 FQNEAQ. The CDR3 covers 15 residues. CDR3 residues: CASSSSRALGDGYTF. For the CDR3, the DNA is TGTGCCAGCAGCTCCTCTCGGGCCCTCGGGGATGGCTACACCTTC.

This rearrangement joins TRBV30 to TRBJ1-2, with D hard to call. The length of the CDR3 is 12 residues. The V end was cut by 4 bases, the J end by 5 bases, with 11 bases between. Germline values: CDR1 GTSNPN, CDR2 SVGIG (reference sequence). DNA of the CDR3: TGTGCCTGGAACCCAGCTACATATGGCTACACCTTC. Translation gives CAWNPATYGYTF.

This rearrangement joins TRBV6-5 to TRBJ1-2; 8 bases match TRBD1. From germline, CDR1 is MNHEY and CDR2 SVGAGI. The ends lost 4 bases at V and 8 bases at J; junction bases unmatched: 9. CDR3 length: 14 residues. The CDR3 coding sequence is TGTGCCAGCAGTTTGGACAGGGAACCGGCGGGCTACACCTTC. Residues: CASSLDREPAGYTF.

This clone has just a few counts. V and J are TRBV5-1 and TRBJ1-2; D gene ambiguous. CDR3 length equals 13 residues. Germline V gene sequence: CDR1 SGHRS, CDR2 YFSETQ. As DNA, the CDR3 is TGCGCGAGCGGGAGTACTGCATCTCATGGCTACACCTTC. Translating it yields CASGSTASHGYTF.

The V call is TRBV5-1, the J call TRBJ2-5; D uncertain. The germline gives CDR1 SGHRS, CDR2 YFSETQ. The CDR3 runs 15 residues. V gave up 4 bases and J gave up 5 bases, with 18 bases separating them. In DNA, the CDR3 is TGCGCCAGCAGCGCTCAAGGGAACCCTGGGGAGACCCAGTACTTC. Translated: CASSAQGNPGETQYF.

CDR3 loop: CASSPTGTGFKANYGYTF. DNA of the CDR3: TGTGCCAGCAGTCCTACCGGGACGGGATTCAAAGCTAACTATGGCTACACCTTC. The chain combines TRBV28 with TRBJ1-2, with D tentatively TRBD1 (5 bases). Germline V gene sequence: CDR1 MDHEN, CDR2 SYDVKM. Between the trimmed V and J ends, which lost 5 bases and 0 bases, there was a span of 22 bases. This CDR3 has 18 amino acids.

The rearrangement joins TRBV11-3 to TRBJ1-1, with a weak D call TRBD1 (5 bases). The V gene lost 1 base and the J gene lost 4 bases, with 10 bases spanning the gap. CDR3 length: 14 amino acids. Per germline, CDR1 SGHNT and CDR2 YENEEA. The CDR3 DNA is TGTGCCAGCAGCTTAGCGACAGTAAGCACTGAAGCTTTCTTT. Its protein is CASSLATVSTEAFF.